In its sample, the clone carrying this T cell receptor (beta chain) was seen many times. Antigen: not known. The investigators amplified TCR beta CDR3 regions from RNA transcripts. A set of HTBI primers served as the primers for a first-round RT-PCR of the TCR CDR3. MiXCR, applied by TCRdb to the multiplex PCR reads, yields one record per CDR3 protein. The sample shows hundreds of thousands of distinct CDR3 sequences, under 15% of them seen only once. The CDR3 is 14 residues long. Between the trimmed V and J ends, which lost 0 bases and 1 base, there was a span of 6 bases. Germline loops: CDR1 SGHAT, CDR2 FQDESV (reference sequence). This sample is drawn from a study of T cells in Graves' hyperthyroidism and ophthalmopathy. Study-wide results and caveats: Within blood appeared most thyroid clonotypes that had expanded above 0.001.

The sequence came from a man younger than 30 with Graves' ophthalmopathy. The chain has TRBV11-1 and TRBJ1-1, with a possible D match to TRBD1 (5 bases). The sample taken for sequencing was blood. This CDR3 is CASSLAGGNTEAFF. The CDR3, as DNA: TGTGCCAGCAGCTTAGCGGGGGGGAACACTGAAGCTTTCTTT.